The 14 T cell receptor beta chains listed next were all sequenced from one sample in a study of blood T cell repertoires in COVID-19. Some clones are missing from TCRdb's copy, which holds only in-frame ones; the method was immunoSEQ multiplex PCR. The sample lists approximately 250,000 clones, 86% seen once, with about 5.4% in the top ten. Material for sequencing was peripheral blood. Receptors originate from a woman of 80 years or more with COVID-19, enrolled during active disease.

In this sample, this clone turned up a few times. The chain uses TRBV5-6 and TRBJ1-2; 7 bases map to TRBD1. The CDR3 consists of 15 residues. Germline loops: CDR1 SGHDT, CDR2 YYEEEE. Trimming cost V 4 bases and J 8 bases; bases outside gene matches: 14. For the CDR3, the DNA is TGTGCCAGCAGCCGCGGACAGGCCCCAGCTGGCGGCTACACCTTC. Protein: CASSRGQAPAGGYTF.

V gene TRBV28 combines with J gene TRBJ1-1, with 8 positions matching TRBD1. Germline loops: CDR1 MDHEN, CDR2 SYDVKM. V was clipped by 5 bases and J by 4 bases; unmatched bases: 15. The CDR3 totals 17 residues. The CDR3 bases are TGTGCCAGCAGTCCAGGTGGTGCAGGGGGCTTCGCCACTGAAGCTTTCTTT. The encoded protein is CASSPGGAGGFATEAFF.

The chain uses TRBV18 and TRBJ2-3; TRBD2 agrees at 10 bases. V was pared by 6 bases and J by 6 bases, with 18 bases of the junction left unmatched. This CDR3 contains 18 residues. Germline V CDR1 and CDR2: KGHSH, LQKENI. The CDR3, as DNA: TGTGCCAGCTCTCCGCGGGCTAGCGGGGGAAGTTTCGCCGATACGCAGTATTTT. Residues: CASSPRASGGSFADTQYF.

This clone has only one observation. CDR3 region: CASRPQQGAKLFF. The CDR3 DNA reads as TGTGCCAGCAGACCTCAACAGGGGGCTAAACTGTTTTTT. V usage is TRBV5-4 and J usage is TRBJ1-4, with 9 bases identical to TRBD1. The CDR3 contains 13 residues. Germline loops: CDR1 SGHNT, CDR2 YYREEE (reference sequence). V lost 5 bases and J lost 11; bases outside the gene matches: 7.

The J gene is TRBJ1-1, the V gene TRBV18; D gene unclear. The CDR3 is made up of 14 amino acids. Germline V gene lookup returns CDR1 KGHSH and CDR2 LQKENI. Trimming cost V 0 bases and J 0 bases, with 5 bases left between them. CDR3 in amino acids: CASSPPNMNTEAFF. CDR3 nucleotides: TGTGCCAGCTCACCACCCAACATGAACACTGAAGCTTTCTTT.

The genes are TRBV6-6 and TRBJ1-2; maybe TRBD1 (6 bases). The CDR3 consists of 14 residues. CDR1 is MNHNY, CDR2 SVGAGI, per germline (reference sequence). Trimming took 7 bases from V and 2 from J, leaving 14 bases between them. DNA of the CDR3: TGTGCCAGCACCTTTACGGACAGAAACTATGGCTACACCTTC. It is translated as CASTFTDRNYGYTF.

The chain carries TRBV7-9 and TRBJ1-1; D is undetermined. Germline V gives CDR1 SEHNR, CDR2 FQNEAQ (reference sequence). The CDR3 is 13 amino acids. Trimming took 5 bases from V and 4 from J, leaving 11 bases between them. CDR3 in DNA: TGTGCCAGCAGCCCTGGTAGTTTCACTGAAGCTTTCTTT. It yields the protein CASSPGSFTEAFF.

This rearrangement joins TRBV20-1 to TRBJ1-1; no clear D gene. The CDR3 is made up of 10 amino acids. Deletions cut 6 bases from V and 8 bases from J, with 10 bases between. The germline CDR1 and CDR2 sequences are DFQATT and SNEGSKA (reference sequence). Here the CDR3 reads CSALRAEAFF. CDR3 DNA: TGCAGTGCCCTGAGGGCCGAAGCTTTCTTT.

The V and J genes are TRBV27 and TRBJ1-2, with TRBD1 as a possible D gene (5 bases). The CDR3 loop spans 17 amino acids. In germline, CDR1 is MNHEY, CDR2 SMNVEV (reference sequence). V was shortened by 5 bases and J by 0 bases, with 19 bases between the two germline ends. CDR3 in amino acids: CASSPRFYRTTNYGYTF. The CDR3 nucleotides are TGTGCCAGCAGTCCCCGTTTTTACAGGACTACTAACTATGGCTACACCTTC.

Here the CDR3 DNA reads TGTGCCAGCAGTTTAAACAGCAACTATGGCTACACCTTC. It translates to CASSLNSNYGYTF. The genes are TRBV12-3 or TRBV12-4 and TRBJ1-2; unclear D gene. V was shortened by 2 bases and J by 2 bases, with 6 bases between the two germline ends. The CDR3 extends over 13 amino acids.

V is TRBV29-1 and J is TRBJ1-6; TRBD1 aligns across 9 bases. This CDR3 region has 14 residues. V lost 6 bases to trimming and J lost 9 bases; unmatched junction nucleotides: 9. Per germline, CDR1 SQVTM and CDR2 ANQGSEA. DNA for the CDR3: TGCAGCGTAACTGTCGGGACAGGGACTTCACCCCTCCACTTT. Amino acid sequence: CSVTVGTGTSPLHF.

The CDR3: CASSFYSGQGPNTQYF. The CDR3 DNA follows: TGTGCCAGCAGCTTTTATAGTGGACAGGGGCCTAATACGCAGTATTTT. This chain links TRBV5-4 with TRBJ2-3; TRBD1 agrees at 9 bases. The CDR3 contains 16 residues. The V and J ends lost 2 bases and 7 bases, in that order; junction bases with no gene match: 11. Germline V gene data show CDR1 as SGHNT and CDR2 as YYREEE (reference sequence).

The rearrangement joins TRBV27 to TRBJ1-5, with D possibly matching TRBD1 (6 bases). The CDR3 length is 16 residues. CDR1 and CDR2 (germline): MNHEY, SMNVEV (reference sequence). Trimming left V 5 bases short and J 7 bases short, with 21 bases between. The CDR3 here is CASSPHLVSGDQPQHF. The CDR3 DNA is TGTGCCAGCAGTCCCCACTTGGTGTCAGGGGACCAGCCCCAGCATTTT.

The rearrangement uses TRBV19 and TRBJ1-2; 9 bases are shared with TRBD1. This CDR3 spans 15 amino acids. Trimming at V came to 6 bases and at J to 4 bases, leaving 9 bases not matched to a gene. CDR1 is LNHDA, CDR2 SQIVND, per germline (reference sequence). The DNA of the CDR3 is TGTGCCAGTAGAAATACAGGGGGCTTGTTCTATGGCTACACCTTC. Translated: CASRNTGGLFYGYTF.